The next 20 T cell receptor beta chains were all read from a single sample in a study of radiotherapy plus CTLA-4 blockade in lung cancer. The repertoire was sequenced with immunoSEQ multiplex PCR; TCRdb's copy has only in-frame clones and lacks some. The table lists 85,000 to 90,000 clones, 72% of them singletons. Material: peripheral blood, obtained from a patient treated with radiotherapy plus ipilimumab. These receptors were obtained from a human donor with non-small cell lung cancer that progressed on radiotherapy plus ipilimumab.

The chain is built from TRBV6-5 and TRBJ2-3; weak D call: TRBD1 (6 bases). V lost 8 bases, J lost 0 bases, and 9 bases lay in between. The CDR3 contains 13 residues. CDR1 is MNHEY, CDR2 SVGAGI, per germline. CDR3 DNA sequence: TGTGCCAGCCGAGGGGGAAGCACAGATACGCAGTATTTT. Translation: CASRGGSTDTQYF.

This chain links TRBV10-1 with TRBJ2-7; D may be TRBD2 (6 bases). Germline CDR1 is WNHNN and CDR2 is SYGVQD (reference sequence). The CDR3 consists of 13 residues. V lost 8 bases and J lost 2, with 13 bases in between. The DNA for the CDR3 is TGCGCCAGCTCTCGGACTACACCCTACGAGCAGTACTTC. This translates into CASSRTTPYEQYF.

This sequence joins TRBV10-3 and TRBJ1-2; the match to TRBD1 covers 10 bases. V lost 2 bases and J lost 0; bases outside the gene matches: 6. The CDR3 contains 17 residues. Germline-derived CDR1 and CDR2 are ENHRY and SYGVKD. Here the CDR3 DNA reads TGTGCCATCAGTGAGCCAGACAGGGGGCTTACTAACTATGGCTACACCTTC. Encoded protein: CAISEPDRGLTNYGYTF.

This clone has a single count. The chain has TRBV9 and TRBJ2-5; the D call may be TRBD1 or TRBD2 (5 bases each). CDR3 length: 17 residues. CDR1 is SGDLS, CDR2 YYNGEE, per germline. Trimming took off 3 bases at V and 5 bases at J, with 23 bases between the two ends. CDR3 DNA sequence: TGTGCCAGCAGCGGAGCCCCCGGGACGGCCGGCGGGGAGACCCAGTACTTC. Residues: CASSGAPGTAGGETQYF.

The CDR3 here is CASSLNPQQADSYNEQFF. The CDR3, as DNA: TGTGCCAGCAGTTTAAATCCCCAGCAGGCGGACTCCTACAATGAGCAGTTCTTC. The rearrangement links TRBV28 to TRBJ2-1, with unresolved D. The CDR3 consists of 18 residues. Germline CDR1 is MDHEN and CDR2 is SYDVKM. V lost 2 bases to trimming and J lost 0 bases, with 17 bases between them.

Regarding this clone: Within the sample, other DNA sequences also encode this same CDR3. The chain links TRBV29-1 to TRBJ2-3; a weak D match, TRBD2 (7 bases). Germline CDR1 SQVTM, CDR2 ANQGSEA. CDR3 size: 13 residues. V lost 7 bases and J 4 bases, leaving 15 bases between the germline ends. This chain's CDR3 is CSGGAGAADTQYF. The CDR3 DNA sequence: TGCAGCGGGGGGGCGGGGGCTGCAGATACGCAGTATTTT.

The V and J genes are TRBV7-9 and TRBJ2-3; TRBD2 matches 9 bases. Germline CDR1 and CDR2: SEHNR and FQNEAQ (reference sequence). CDR3 length: 18 residues. After removal of 1 base from V and 1 base from J, the junction contained 9 bases not matched to a gene. This CDR3 is CASSLVLGRTSGTDTQYF. The CDR3, as DNA: TGTGCCAGCAGCTTAGTACTTGGAAGGACTAGCGGCACAGATACGCAGTATTTT.

The V call is TRBV7-7, the J call TRBJ2-5; the match to TRBD1 covers 8 bases. J was trimmed by 4 bases and V by 4 bases; bases with no gene match: 5. The germline gives CDR1 SSHAT, CDR2 FNYEAQ (reference sequence). The CDR3 has 14 residues. In DNA form, the CDR3 reads TGTGCCAGCAGCTCGCAGGGGGCACGAGAGACCCAGTACTTC. Its protein is CASSSQGARETQYF.

This clone came up a few times. The chain recombines TRBV6-6 with TRBJ2-5; D not certain. CDR3 size: 12 residues. Trimming shortened V by 4 bases and J by 2 bases, and 5 bases separated the two germline ends. Looked up from germline, CDR1 is MNHNY and CDR2 is SVGAGI (reference sequence). Here the CDR3 DNA reads TGTGCCAGCAGTTCGTATCAAGAGACCCAGTACTTC. Amino acid sequence: CASSSYQETQYF.

The chain links TRBV6-1 to TRBJ2-6, with D perhaps matching TRBD1 or TRBD2 (5 bases each). The CDR3 runs 15 residues. Trimming cost V 8 bases and J 0 bases, with 11 bases left between them. Germline V gene sequence: CDR1 MNHNS, CDR2 SASEGT. The DNA for the CDR3 is TGTGCCAGCTGGGTGGGGGACTCTGGGGCCAACGTCCTGACTTTC. Protein sequence: CASWVGDSGANVLTF.

The rearrangement links TRBV4-2 to TRBJ2-3, with TRBD1 matching 7 bases. The CDR3 has 15 amino acids. Germline V gives CDR1 LGHNA, CDR2 YNFKEQ. With V trimmed by 1 base and J by 4 bases, 5 bases remained unmatched. CDR3 in amino acids: CASSQGQGLADTQYF. The DNA of the CDR3 is TGTGCCAGCAGCCAAGGACAGGGTTTGGCAGATACGCAGTATTTT.

This clone was counted ten times or more. The chain joins TRBV4-2 to TRBJ2-3, with TRBD2 matching 8 bases. Per the germline V gene, CDR1 is LGHNA and CDR2 is YNFKEQ. The CDR3 is 18 residues long. With V trimmed by 1 base and J by 2 bases, 11 bases remained unmatched. DNA for the CDR3: TGTGCCAGCAGCCAAGCTTCAGGTCCGGGGGGGACCACAGATACGCAGTATTTT. It encodes CASSQASGPGGTTDTQYF.

This clone was picked up one time. In DNA, the CDR3 is TGTGCCAGCCGCCCCCAGGGAGGGGGCACTGAAGCTTTCTTT. This gives the protein CASRPQGGGTEAFF. The rearrangement joins TRBV11-2 to TRBJ1-1; possible D gene TRBD1, 6 bases. CDR1 is SGHAT and CDR2 is FQNNGV in the germline V gene. This CDR3 spans 14 amino acids. V lost 8 bases to trimming and J lost 4 bases, with 17 bases between them.

The gene calls are TRBV27 and TRBJ1-6, with D possibly matching TRBD1 (6 bases). Germline V gives CDR1 MNHEY, CDR2 SMNVEV (reference sequence). This CDR3 region has 16 residues. V was cut by 5 bases and J by 8 bases, with 19 bases left in between. The CDR3 is CASSLGGPTFYSPLHF. The CDR3 DNA is TGTGCCAGCAGTCTGGGGGGGCCGACTTTTTATTCACCCCTCCACTTT.

This chain links TRBV6-5 with TRBJ2-7; D is ambiguous. Trimming left V 0 bases short and J 6 bases short, with 6 bases between. There are 12 residues in the CDR3. CDR1 and CDR2 (germline): MNHEY, SVGAGI. CDR3 DNA: TGTGCCAGCAGTTACTCGTTTGCCGAGCAGTACTTC. Protein: CASSYSFAEQYF.

The genes are TRBV12-5 and TRBJ2-1; TRBD1 matches 7 bases. The length of the CDR3 is 16 residues. J lost 5 bases, V lost 1 base, and 8 bases had no gene match. Germline V gene sequence: CDR1 LGHNT, CDR2 FRNRAP. CDR3 loop: CASGLGMPGQHNEQFF. The DNA for the CDR3 is TGTGCTAGTGGTTTGGGAATGCCGGGACAGCACAATGAGCAGTTCTTC.

V usage is TRBV7-8 and J usage is TRBJ2-7; the D is unclear. V was trimmed by 1 base and J by 4 bases, leaving 11 bases between them. CDR1 SGHVS and CDR2 FQNEAQ come from the germline V gene. The CDR3 has 14 amino acids. In nucleotides, the CDR3 is TGTGCCAGCAGCTTAGTCATAGCCGGGTACGAGCAGTACTTC. It is translated as CASSLVIAGYEQYF.

The V and J genes are TRBV30 and TRBJ1-3; D not resolved. Germline-derived CDR1 and CDR2 are GTSNPN and SVGIG (reference sequence). V lost 0 bases and J 6 bases, leaving 3 bases between the germline ends. The length of the CDR3 is 11 residues. The CDR3 loop is CAWSVLNTIYF. The CDR3 DNA follows: TGTGCCTGGAGTGTTTTAAACACCATATATTTT.

The chain is built from TRBV11-3 and TRBJ2-1; TRBD2 aligns across 14 bases. Unmatched junction bases numbered 11, after V lost 4 bases and J lost 9 bases. CDR3 length equals 17 residues. Germline V CDR1 and CDR2: SGHNT, YENEEA. The CDR3 protein is CASSSGAGTSGRGEQFF. Written as DNA, the CDR3 is TGTGCCAGCAGCTCGGGTGCCGGGACTAGCGGGAGAGGTGAGCAGTTCTTC.

The CDR3 DNA reads as TGTGCCAGCAGCTATACTAGCGGGACATACAATGAGCAGTTCTTC. Protein product: CASSYTSGTYNEQFF. The chain combines TRBV11-2 with TRBJ2-1; 10 bases align to TRBD2. The CDR3 extends over 15 amino acids. Germline V gene lookup returns CDR1 SGHAT and CDR2 FQNNGV. V shed 4 bases and J 4 bases; nucleotides not matched to a gene: 4.